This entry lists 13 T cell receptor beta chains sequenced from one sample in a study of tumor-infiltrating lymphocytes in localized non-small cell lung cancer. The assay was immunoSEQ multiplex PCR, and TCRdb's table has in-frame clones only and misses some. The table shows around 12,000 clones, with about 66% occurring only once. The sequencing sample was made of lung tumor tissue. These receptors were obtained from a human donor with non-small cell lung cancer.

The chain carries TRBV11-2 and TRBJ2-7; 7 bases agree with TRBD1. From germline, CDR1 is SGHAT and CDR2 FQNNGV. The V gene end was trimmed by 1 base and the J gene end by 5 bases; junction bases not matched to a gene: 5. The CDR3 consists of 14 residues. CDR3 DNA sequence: TGTGCCAGCAGCTTAGGTGAAGGGGGCCACGAGCAGTACTTC. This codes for CASSLGEGGHEQYF.

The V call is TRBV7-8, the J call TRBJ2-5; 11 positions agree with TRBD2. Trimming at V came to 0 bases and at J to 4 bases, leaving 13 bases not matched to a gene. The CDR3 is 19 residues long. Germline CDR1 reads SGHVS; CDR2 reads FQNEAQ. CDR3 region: CASSLAVTSGKVRVETQYF. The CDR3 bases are TGTGCCAGCAGCTTAGCCGTGACTAGCGGGAAAGTAAGAGTAGAGACCCAGTACTTC.

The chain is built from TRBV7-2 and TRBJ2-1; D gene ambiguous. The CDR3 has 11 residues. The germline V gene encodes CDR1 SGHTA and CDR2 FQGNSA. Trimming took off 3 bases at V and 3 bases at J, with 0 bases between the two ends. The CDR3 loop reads CASSFYNEQFF. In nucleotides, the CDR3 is TGTGCCAGCAGCTTCTACAATGAGCAGTTCTTC.

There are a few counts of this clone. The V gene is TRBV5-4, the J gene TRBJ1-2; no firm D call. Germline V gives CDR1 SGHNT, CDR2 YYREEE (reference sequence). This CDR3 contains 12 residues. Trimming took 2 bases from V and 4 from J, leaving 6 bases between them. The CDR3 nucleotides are TGTGCCAGCAGCTTAGGGTCCTATGGCTACACCTTC. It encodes CASSLGSYGYTF.

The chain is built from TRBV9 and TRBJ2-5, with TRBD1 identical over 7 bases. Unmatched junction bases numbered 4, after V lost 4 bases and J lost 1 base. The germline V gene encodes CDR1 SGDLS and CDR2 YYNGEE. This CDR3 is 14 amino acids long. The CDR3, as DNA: TGTGCCAGCAGCAAGAGGGACAGCCAAGAGACCCAGTACTTC. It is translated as CASSKRDSQETQYF.

CDR3: CASSPDDRVHEQYF. The CDR3 bases are TGTGCCAGCTCACCGGATGACAGGGTCCACGAGCAGTACTTC. The V and J genes are TRBV18 and TRBJ2-7; TRBD1 matches at 7 bases. Per germline, CDR1 KGHSH and CDR2 LQKENI. Unmatched junction bases numbered 7, after V lost 3 bases and J lost 5 bases. The CDR3 totals 14 residues.

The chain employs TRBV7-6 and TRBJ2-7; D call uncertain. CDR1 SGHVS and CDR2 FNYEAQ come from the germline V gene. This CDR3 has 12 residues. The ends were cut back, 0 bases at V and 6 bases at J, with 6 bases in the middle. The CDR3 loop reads CASSLAFPEQYF. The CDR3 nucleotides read TGTGCCAGCAGCTTAGCCTTCCCCGAGCAGTACTTC.

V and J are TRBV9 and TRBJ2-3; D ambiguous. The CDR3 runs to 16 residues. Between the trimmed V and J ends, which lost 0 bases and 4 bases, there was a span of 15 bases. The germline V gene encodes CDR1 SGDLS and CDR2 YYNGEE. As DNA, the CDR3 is TGTGCCAGCAGCGTAGCTAGGTACGTCGGTCCAGATACGCAGTATTTT. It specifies CASSVARYVGPDTQYF.

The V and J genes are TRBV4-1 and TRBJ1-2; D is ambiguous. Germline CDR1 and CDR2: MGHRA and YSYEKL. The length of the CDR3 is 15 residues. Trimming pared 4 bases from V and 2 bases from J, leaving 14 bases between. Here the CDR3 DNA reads TGCGCCAGCAGCCCAACCCGGGCACCGAACTATGGCTACACCTTC. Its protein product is CASSPTRAPNYGYTF.

CDR3 nucleotides: TGTGCCAGCAATCGGGCAGGGGCTTACAATGAGCAGTTCTTC. Translation: CASNRAGAYNEQFF. The chain couples TRBV2 to TRBJ2-1; tentative D call: TRBD1 (6 bases). CDR3 length equals 14 residues. Germline V gene lookup returns CDR1 SNHLY and CDR2 FYNNEI. With 7 bases removed from V and 4 bases from J, the gap between germline ends came to 14 bases. The full variable domain, rest sourced from reference TRBV2 and TRBJ2-1, is EPEVTQTPSHQVTQMGQEVILRCVPISNHLYFYWYRQILGQKVEFLVSFYNNEISEKSEIFDDQFSVERPDGSNFTLKIRSTKLEDSAMYFCASNRAGAYNEQFFGPGTRLTVL.

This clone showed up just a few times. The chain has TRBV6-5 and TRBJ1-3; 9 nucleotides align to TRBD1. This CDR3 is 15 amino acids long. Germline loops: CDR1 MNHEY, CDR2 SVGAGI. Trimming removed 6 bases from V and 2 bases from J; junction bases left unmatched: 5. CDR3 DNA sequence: TGTGCCAGCAGGAAACAGGGGGCCCCTGGAAACACCATATATTTT. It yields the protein CASRKQGAPGNTIYF.

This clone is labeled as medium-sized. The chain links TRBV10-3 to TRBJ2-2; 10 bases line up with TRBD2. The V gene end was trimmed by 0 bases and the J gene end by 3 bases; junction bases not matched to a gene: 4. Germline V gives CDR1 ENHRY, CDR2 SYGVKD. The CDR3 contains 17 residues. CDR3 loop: CAISESGLAGDTGELFF. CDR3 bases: TGTGCCATCAGTGAGTCAGGTCTAGCGGGGGACACCGGGGAGCTGTTTTTT.

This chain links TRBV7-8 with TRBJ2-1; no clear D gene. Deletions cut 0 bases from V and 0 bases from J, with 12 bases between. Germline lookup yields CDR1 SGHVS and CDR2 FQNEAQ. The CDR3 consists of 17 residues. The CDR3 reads CASSLASATGSYNEQFF. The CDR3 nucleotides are TGTGCCAGCAGCTTAGCGTCGGCTACCGGCTCCTACAATGAGCAGTTCTTC.